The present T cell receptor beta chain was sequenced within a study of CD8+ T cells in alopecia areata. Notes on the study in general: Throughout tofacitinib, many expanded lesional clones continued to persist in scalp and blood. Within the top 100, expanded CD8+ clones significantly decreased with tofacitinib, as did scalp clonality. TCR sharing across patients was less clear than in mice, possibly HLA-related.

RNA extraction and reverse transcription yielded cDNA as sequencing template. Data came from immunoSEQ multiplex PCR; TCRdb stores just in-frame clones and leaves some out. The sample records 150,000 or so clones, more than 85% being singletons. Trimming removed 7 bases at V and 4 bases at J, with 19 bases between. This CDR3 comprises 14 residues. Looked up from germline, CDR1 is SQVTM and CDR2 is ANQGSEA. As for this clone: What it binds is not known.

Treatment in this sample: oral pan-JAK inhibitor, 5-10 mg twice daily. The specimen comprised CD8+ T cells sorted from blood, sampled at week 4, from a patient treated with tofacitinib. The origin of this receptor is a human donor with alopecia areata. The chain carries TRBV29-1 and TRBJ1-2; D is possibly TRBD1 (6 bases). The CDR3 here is CSAEVQGQPYGYTF. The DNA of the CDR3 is TGCAGCGCCGAGGTACAAGGACAGCCCTATGGCTACACCTTC. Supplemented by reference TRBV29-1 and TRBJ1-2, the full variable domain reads SAVISQKPSRDICQRGTSLTIQCQVDSQVTMMFWYRQQPGQSLTLIATANQGSEATYESGFVIDKFPISRPNLTFSTLTVSNMSPEDSSIYLCSAEVQGQPYGYTFGSGTRLTVV.